This T cell receptor beta chain was sequenced for a study of OX40 agonist ivuxolimab in advanced cancers. The germline V gene has CDR1 MGHRA and CDR2 YSYEKL. The CDR3 covers 18 residues. V was cut by 1 base and J by 6 bases, with 24 bases left in between. Method: immunoSEQ multiplex PCR; TCRdb's copy keeps in-frame clones and lacks some. This sample has fewer than 90,000 clones; about 85% occur once, and the top ten carry 3.1%. Peripheral blood came from all dose cohorts at three timepoints. The receptor comes from an adult with an advanced solid tumor such as melanoma, head and neck, liver or kidney cancer. The chain combines TRBV4-1 with TRBJ1-2; D gene ambiguous. Sequenced here: CD4+ or CD8+ T cells sorted from blood, sampled in a trial of the OX40 agonist ivuxolimab. The CDR3 DNA reads as TGCGCCAGCAGCCAAGCTTCGATTAGGCGGCTTCTATCGGATGGCTACACCTTC. It is translated as CASSQASIRRLLSDGYTF.